This record covers a single T cell receptor beta chain. Its antigen is currently not known. No base quality values were provided; no much bigger clone lies one nucleotide off. At the junction V is shortened by 0 bases and J by 3 bases, with 6 bases in between. From the germline V gene, CDR1 is MNHEY and CDR2 is SVGAGI. The CDR3 covers 13 residues, taking in both the cysteine and the phenylalanine. Only the CDR3 region is kept as DNA, spanning 39 bases read in frame from base 1. The immunoSEQ Assay, a bias-controlled multiplex PCR, was used to amplify TCRbeta CDR3 regions from genomic DNA. The paper's data handling went like this. The number of nucleated cells in each sample was estimated by amplification of reference gene primers within the assay. To quantify the absolute abundance of each unique TCRbeta CDR3 rearrangement, sequence reads were collapsed and filtered. For each sample, productive Simpson clonality was calculated as the square root of Simpson's diversity index across productive rearrangements. This immuneACCESS table, as held by TCRdb, lists in-frame sequences with V and J called but not all clones. Of the missing ones, under half trace to an unresolved V gene in checked studies; the others have no known cause. From that table come the V and J calls and clone size; the DNA was used to work out D and trimming. This sample lists roughly 200,000 clones; around 83% were detected once. The biggest ten clones account for approximately 7.6% of the sample.

At one collaborating source in Seattle, patients were enrolled during active infection and were followed longitudinally through the course of disease. The collaborating institutions used their own protocols to collect whole blood in K2EDTA tubes. Collaborator samples were shipped for TCRbeta analysis as frozen whole blood, isolated PBMCs, or DNA extracted from either sample type. This entry is derived from a study of blood T cell repertoires in COVID-19 (dated by TCRdb to about 2020). Concerning the study at large: The collaborator samples originated in the United States, Italy and Spain and spanned the acute and convalescent phases of COVID-19. The prospective study material was composed of cDNA or gDNA derived from T cells, B-cell-depleted T cells, or PBMCs. Subjects who had been exposed to COVID-19, were actively infected with it, or had recovered from it provided the deeply sampled blood TCRbeta repertoires that made up the dataset. The repertoires were made available in a free public database intended to serve as a resource for research on the immune response to SARS-CoV-2. Samples came from the ongoing ImmuneRACE study (first 160 participants) plus 1,254 subjects from 6 global collaborators. The sample metadata nearly always contained a de-identified subject ID, COVID-19 status, age in years and sex. Where HLA class I and class II types were available, the types were taken from metadata supplied by the sample provider, not from assay-based typing.

What the work shows at the level of the full study, not this receptor alone: Clinical and demographic metadata were provided uncurated, with the amount varying by source and participant.

Material for sequencing was peripheral blood. The chain couples TRBV6-5 to TRBJ2-7, with the D segment identity uncertain. The sequence came from a woman older than 75 with COVID-19, enrolled during active disease. In nucleotides, the sequence is TGTGCCAGCAGTTACTCTCCAGACTACGAGCAGTACTTC. Its product reads: CASSYSPDYEQYF.